This TCR beta chain was obtained from a study of cytomegalovirus exposure and HLA in healthy donors. Use of 60 Vbeta and 13 Jbeta primers characterized the PCR. Generated by immunoSEQ multiplex PCR, the TCRdb table keeps only in-frame clones and is missing some. Of roughly 43,000 clones in the sample, around 64% were seen once. Trimming cost V 1 base and J 5 bases; bases outside gene matches: 4. Looked up from germline, CDR1 is SGHRS and CDR2 is YFSETQ. The CDR3 runs to 14 residues. The receptor's source is a human donor in good health. Sequencing input: PBMCs. This chain joins TRBV5-1 and TRBJ2-7, with 9 nucleotides matching TRBD1. CDR3 residues: CASSLRGQGDEQYF. As DNA, the CDR3 is TGCGCCAGCAGCTTGAGGGGACAGGGTGACGAGCAGTACTTC.